These 23 T cell receptor beta chains were sequenced from one sample in a study of shared clonotypes between healthy human individuals. Profiling relied on immunoSEQ multiplex PCR, and the TCRdb table lists in-frame clones only, not all of them. The sample lists around 700,000 clones, 72% occurring once. Input material: memory CD4+ T cells sorted from blood. This sample's subset: CD45RA-negative fraction. The receptors here all came from a woman in her twenties or thirties in good health.

This clone was picked up a small number of times. The V and J genes are TRBV4-1 and TRBJ2-7, with TRBD1 matching over 7 bases. The junction had 5 bases not matched to a gene; V was cut back by 1 base and J by 2 bases. CDR1 and CDR2 (germline): MGHRA, YSYEKL. This CDR3 is 15 amino acids long. This CDR3 reads CASSQVPGQTYEQYF. CDR3 in DNA: TGCGCCAGCAGCCAAGTCCCGGGACAGACCTACGAGCAGTACTTC.

This clone has ten or more counts. V gene TRBV28 combines with J gene TRBJ2-7; D is perhaps TRBD1 (7 bases). The germline CDR1 and CDR2 sequences are MDHEN and SYDVKM. The V end lost 5 bases, the J end lost 6 bases, and 20 bases lay between the germline ends. This CDR3 region has 15 residues. The CDR3 here is CASSPPGDSGFEQYF. The CDR3 nucleotides are TGTGCCAGCAGTCCTCCGGGGGACAGCGGTTTCGAGCAGTACTTC. The variable domain in full, with the rest retrieved from reference TRBV28 and TRBJ2-7, is DVKVTQSSRYLVKRTGEKVFLECVQDMDHENMFWYRQDPGLGLRLIYFSYDVKMKEKGDIPEGYSVSREKKERFSLILESASTNQTSMYLCASSPPGDSGFEQYFGPGTRLTVT.

This clone has a count of ten or more. The rearrangement uses TRBV5-4 and TRBJ2-7; 14 bases align to TRBD2. Germline loops: CDR1 SGHNT, CDR2 YYREEE (reference sequence). The ends lost 1 base at V and 6 bases at J; junction bases unmatched: 6. CDR3 length: 16 residues. CDR3 nucleotides: TGTGCCAGCAGCTTGAGGGGGACTAGCGGGAGAGGCGAGCAGTACTTC. This sequence encodes CASSLRGTSGRGEQYF. Complete variable domain (other parts from reference TRBV5-4 and TRBJ2-7): ETGVTQSPTHLIKTRGQQVTLRCSSQSGHNTVSWYQQALGQGPQFIFQYYREEENGRGNFPPRFSGLQFPNYSSELNVNALELDDSALYLCASSLRGTSGRGEQYFGPGTRLTVT.

For this clone: Other DNA sequences in the sample encode the same CDR3. The chain combines TRBV7-9 with TRBJ2-7; 10 nucleotides line up with TRBD2. This CDR3 has 13 residues. Germline V gives CDR1 SEHNR, CDR2 FQNEAQ (reference sequence). The V and J ends lost 8 bases and 4 bases, in that order; junction bases with no gene match: 5. CDR3 sequence: CASSPSGSYEQYF. CDR3 nucleotide sequence: TGTGCCAGCTCACCTAGCGGGAGTTACGAGCAGTACTTC. The variable domain in full, completed from reference TRBV7-9 and TRBJ2-7, reads DTGVSQNPRHKITKRGQNVTFRCDPISEHNRLYWYRQTLGQGPEFLTYFQNEAQLEKSRLLSDRFSAERPKGSFSTLEIQRTEQGDSAMYLCASSPSGSYEQYFGPGTRLTVT.

This clone came up many times. The CDR3 loop is CASSYGVTYEQYF. CDR3 nucleotide sequence: TGTGCCAGCAGTTACGGGGTCACCTACGAGCAGTACTTC. The chain is built from TRBV6-5 and TRBJ2-7; D gene ambiguous. Trimming took off 2 bases at V and 2 bases at J, with 7 bases between the two ends. The CDR3 totals 13 residues. Germline V lookup: CDR1 MNHEY, CDR2 SVGAGI.

The chain uses TRBV5-6 and TRBJ2-4, with 7 bases that match TRBD2. The germline CDR1 and CDR2 sequences are SGHDT and YYEEEE. The CDR3 is 14 residues long. The J segment lost 5 bases and the V segment lost 1 base, leaving 3 bases of the junction unmatched. CDR3 region: CASSLRTRENIQYF. For the CDR3, the DNA is TGTGCCAGCAGCTTGAGGACTAGGGAAAACATTCAGTACTTC.

This sequence joins TRBV7-8 and TRBJ2-1; 8 nucleotides align to TRBD1. CDR1 and CDR2 (germline): SGHVS, FQNEAQ. This CDR3 comprises 13 residues. V was clipped by 4 bases and J by 6 bases; unmatched bases: 2. CDR3 nucleotides: TGTGCCAGCAGCTCCGACAGGGGCAATGAGCAGTTCTTC. Translated, it gives CASSSDRGNEQFF. The full variable domain, in which reference TRBV7-8 and TRBJ2-1 provide the parts outside the CDR3, is GAGVSQSPRYKVAKRGQDVALRCDPISGHVSLFWYQQALGQGPEFLTYFQNEAQLDKSGLPSDRFFAERPEGSVSTLKIQRTQQEDSAVYLCASSSDRGNEQFFGPGTRLTVL.

V gene TRBV4-1 combines with J gene TRBJ1-1; unclear D gene. Germline-derived CDR1 and CDR2 are MGHRA and YSYEKL. The CDR3 extends over 14 amino acids. V was trimmed by 0 bases and J by 4 bases, leaving 9 bases between them. The DNA of the CDR3 is TGCGCCAGCAGCCAAGAGGATTCAAGCACTGAAGCTTTCTTT. Translation: CASSQEDSSTEAFF.

This clone was seen a few times. The sample carries other DNA sequences with the same CDR3. V usage is TRBV5-1 and J usage is TRBJ2-5; no definite D call. The CDR3 runs to 12 residues. Between the trimmed V and J ends, which lost 1 base and 4 bases, there was a span of 5 bases. Germline values: CDR1 SGHRS, CDR2 YFSETQ. For the CDR3, the DNA is TGCGCCAGCAGCTTGTACGGAGAGACCCAGTACTTC. Residues: CASSLYGETQYF.

This chain joins TRBV19 and TRBJ1-2; 9 nucleotides match TRBD1. Looked up from germline, CDR1 is LNHDA and CDR2 is SQIVND (reference sequence). V was pared by 6 bases and J by 4 bases, with 6 bases of the junction left unmatched. This CDR3 spans 14 amino acids. Here the CDR3 reads CASSPDRGGYGYTF. CDR3 nucleotide sequence: TGTGCCAGTAGCCCGGACAGGGGCGGCTATGGCTACACCTTC.

The chain joins TRBV19 to TRBJ2-5; D might be TRBD1 or TRBD2, each matching 6 bases. The V gene's germline CDR1 is LNHDA and CDR2 SQIVND (reference sequence). V lost 6 bases and J lost 5, with 7 bases in between. The CDR3 contains 11 residues. The DNA for the CDR3 is TGTGCCAGTAGGGGGGGCGAGACCCAGTACTTC. It yields the protein CASRGGETQYF.

This chain joins TRBV27 and TRBJ2-3, with 9 bases matching TRBD2. V lost 6 bases and J lost 5; bases outside the gene matches: 3. The length of the CDR3 is 13 residues. The germline V gene has CDR1 MNHEY and CDR2 SMNVEV (reference sequence). The CDR3: CASRLAGVDTQYF. For the CDR3, the DNA is TGTGCCAGCAGGTTAGCGGGAGTAGATACGCAGTATTTT.

This chain connects TRBV5-4 to TRBJ2-7; no definite D call. Germline CDR1 reads SGHNT; CDR2 reads YYREEE (reference sequence). The CDR3 totals 13 residues. Deletions cut 0 bases from V and 5 bases from J, with 9 bases between. CDR3 bases: TGTGCCAGCAGCTTGGGGCATGCAAACGAGCAGTACTTC. Encoded protein: CASSLGHANEQYF. The full variable domain, its missing parts supplied by reference TRBV5-4 and TRBJ2-7, is ETGVTQSPTHLIKTRGQQVTLRCSSQSGHNTVSWYQQALGQGPQFIFQYYREEENGRGNFPPRFSGLQFPNYSSELNVNALELDDSALYLCASSLGHANEQYFGPGTRLTVT.

This rearrangement joins TRBV30 to TRBJ2-2, with TRBD1 identical over 8 bases. The length of the CDR3 is 14 residues. Trimming at V came to 2 bases and at J to 6 bases, leaving 5 bases not matched to a gene. Germline CDR1 reads GTSNPN; CDR2 reads SVGIG (reference sequence). CDR3 DNA: TGTGCCTGGAGTTCGGACAGGGTCGCCGGGGAGCTGTTTTTT. Translating gives CAWSSDRVAGELFF. Looking up the rest from reference TRBV30 and TRBJ2-2 gives the full variable domain: SQTIHQWPATLVQPVGSPLSLECTVEGTSNPNLYWYRQAAGRGLQLLFYSVGIGQISSEVPQNLSASRPQDRQFILSSKKLLLSDSGFYLCAWSSDRVAGELFFGEGSRLTVL.

The chain combines TRBV7-2 with TRBJ2-1; 8 bases fit TRBD2. Germline V gene sequence: CDR1 SGHTA, CDR2 FQGNSA. The CDR3 length is 15 residues. The ends lost 4 bases at V and 9 bases at J; junction bases unmatched: 11. The CDR3 region has the DNA TGTGCCAGCAGCTCTAAAACCGGGACTAGTTTTGAGCAGTTCTTC. This sequence encodes CASSSKTGTSFEQFF.

The chain carries TRBV27 and TRBJ2-3; unclear D gene. This CDR3 region has 13 residues. Germline loops: CDR1 MNHEY, CDR2 SMNVEV (reference sequence). V shed 5 bases and J shed 4 bases, with 10 bases lying between them. CDR3 protein: CASSPTGADTQYF. CDR3 coding DNA: TGTGCCAGCAGTCCGACTGGAGCAGATACGCAGTATTTT.

This clone was observed a few times. The chain links TRBV19 to TRBJ2-1; TRBD2 aligns across 8 bases. The germline V gene encodes CDR1 LNHDA and CDR2 SQIVND (reference sequence). J was trimmed by 5 bases and V by 7 bases; bases with no gene match: 7. The CDR3 has 14 residues. CDR3 sequence: CASNAGLVDNEQFF. The CDR3 DNA reads as TGTGCCAGTAACGCGGGACTAGTAGACAATGAGCAGTTCTTC.

The chain is built from TRBV7-8 and TRBJ1-2, with D maybe TRBD1 (5 bases). The CDR3 has 15 amino acids. Trimming removed 2 bases from V and 4 bases from J, with 14 bases in between. CDR1 is SGHVS, CDR2 FQNEAQ, per germline. This chain's CDR3 is CASSLRWGEGYGYTF. The CDR3 DNA sequence: TGTGCCAGCAGCTTAAGATGGGGGGAAGGCTATGGCTACACCTTC. The full variable domain, in which reference TRBV7-8 and TRBJ1-2 provide the parts outside the CDR3, is GAGVSQSPRYKVAKRGQDVALRCDPISGHVSLFWYQQALGQGPEFLTYFQNEAQLDKSGLPSDRFFAERPEGSVSTLKIQRTQQEDSAVYLCASSLRWGEGYGYTFGSGTRLTVV.

This clone was seen only a few times. The rearrangement uses TRBV27 and TRBJ2-2; D is unresolved. Germline V gene sequence: CDR1 MNHEY, CDR2 SMNVEV (reference sequence). The germline V and J ends were trimmed by 3 bases and 1 base, with 3 bases remaining between them. The CDR3 contains 13 residues. The CDR3 DNA reads as TGTGCCAGCAGTTTTTGGAACACCGGGGAGCTGTTTTTT. It codes for CASSFWNTGELFF.

The chain has TRBV5-5 and TRBJ2-5; D is unclear. The V end was cut by 4 bases, the J end by 2 bases, with 9 bases between. The CDR3 has 13 residues. Germline loops: CDR1 SGHKS, CDR2 YYEKEE (reference sequence). CDR3 protein: CASSQQPQETQYF. CDR3 in DNA: TGTGCCAGCAGCCAACAGCCGCAAGAGACCCAGTACTTC.

The V gene is TRBV15, the J gene TRBJ1-3; D is uncertain. There are 16 residues in the CDR3. Germline CDR1 reads LNHNV; CDR2 reads YYDKDF (reference sequence). With 0 bases removed from V and 5 bases from J, the gap between germline ends came to 14 bases. CDR3 sequence: CATSRDTRGYRNTIYF. DNA of the CDR3: TGTGCCACCAGCAGAGACACGAGAGGTTACCGAAACACCATATATTTT.

J is TRBJ2-7 and V is TRBV6-6, with 11 bases lining up with TRBD2. Looked up from germline, CDR1 is MNHNY and CDR2 is SVGAGI (reference sequence). This CDR3 has 13 residues. V lost 6 bases to trimming and J lost 13 bases; unmatched junction nucleotides: 11. This CDR3 reads CASSLYSGRALYF. Written as DNA, the CDR3 is TGTGCCAGCAGCTTATATAGCGGGAGGGCCTTATACTTC.

V is TRBV7-3 and J is TRBJ2-3; 12 bases match TRBD2. This CDR3 is 16 amino acids long. Germline loops: CDR1 SGHTA, CDR2 FQGTGA. V dropped 4 bases and J dropped 8; count of bases not matched to a gene: 10. The CDR3 sequence: CASSSPTSGSRGTQYF. The CDR3 DNA follows: TGTGCCAGCAGCTCCCCGACTAGCGGGAGCAGGGGTACGCAGTATTTT.